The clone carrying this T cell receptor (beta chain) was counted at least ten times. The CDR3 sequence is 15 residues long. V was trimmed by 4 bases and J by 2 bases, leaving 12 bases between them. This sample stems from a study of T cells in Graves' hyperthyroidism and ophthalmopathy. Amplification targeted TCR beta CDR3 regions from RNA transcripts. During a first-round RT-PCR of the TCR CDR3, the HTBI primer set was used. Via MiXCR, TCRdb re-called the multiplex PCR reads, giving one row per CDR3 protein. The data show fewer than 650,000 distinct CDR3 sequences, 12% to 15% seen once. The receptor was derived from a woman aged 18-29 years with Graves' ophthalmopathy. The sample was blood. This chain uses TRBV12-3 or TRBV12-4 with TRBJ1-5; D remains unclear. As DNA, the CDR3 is TGTGCCAGCAGTTCCCCGACCGAACGCAATCAGCCCCAGCATTTT. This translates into CASSSPTERNQPQHF.